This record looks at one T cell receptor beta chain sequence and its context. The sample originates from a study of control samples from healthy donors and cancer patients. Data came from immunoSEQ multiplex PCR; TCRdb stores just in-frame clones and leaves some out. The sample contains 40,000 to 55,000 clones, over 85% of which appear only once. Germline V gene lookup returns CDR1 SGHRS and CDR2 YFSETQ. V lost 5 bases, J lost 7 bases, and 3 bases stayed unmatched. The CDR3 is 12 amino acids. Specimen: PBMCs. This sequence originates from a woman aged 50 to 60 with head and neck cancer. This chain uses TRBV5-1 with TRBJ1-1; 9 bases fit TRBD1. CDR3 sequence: CASRVDRGEAFF. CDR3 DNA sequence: TGCGCCAGCAGGGTGGACAGGGGTGAAGCTTTCTTT.